The 25 T cell receptor beta chains presented below share a single source sample, sequenced in a study of blood T cells in healthy people across ages. The second PCR ran about 7 to 12 cycles with a sample-barcoded 5' primer and J-beta primers. TCRdb re-called the 5' RACE reads through MiXCR, storing one row per CDR3 protein. The top ten hold about 19% of the sample, which has about 1 million distinct CDR3 sequences, under 45% seen once. Sample: blood. The receptors originated from a woman aged 60 to 75 in good health.

The V call is TRBV9, the J call TRBJ2-1, with 8 bases fitting TRBD1. The V gene end was trimmed by 2 bases and the J gene end by 5 bases; junction bases not matched to a gene: 3. The CDR3 spans 14 residues. CDR1 is SGDLS, CDR2 YYNGEE, per germline. The DNA of the CDR3 is TGTGCCAGCAGCGTGGAGGGACAGGACAATGAGCAGTTCTTC. Its protein is CASSVEGQDNEQFF. Variable domain in full (rest from reference TRBV9 and TRBJ2-1): DSGVTQTPKHLITATGQRVTLRCSPRSGDLSVYWYQQSLDQGLQFLIQYYNGEERAKGNILERFSAQQFPDLHSELNLSSLELGDSALYFCASSVEGQDNEQFFGPGTRLTVL.

This sequence joins TRBV5-1 and TRBJ2-7, with D perhaps TRBD1 or TRBD2 (5 bases each). Germline CDR1 is SGHRS and CDR2 is YFSETQ. Trimming shortened V by 3 bases and J by 7 bases, and 26 bases separated the two germline ends. CDR3 size: 17 residues. The CDR3 sequence: CASSWGLNSRSLNEQYF. The CDR3 DNA sequence: TGCGCCAGCAGCTGGGGGTTGAACTCCCGGTCCCTCAATGAGCAGTACTTC.

V gene TRBV2 combines with J gene TRBJ1-2; 7 nucleotides match TRBD1. V dropped 7 bases and J dropped 3; count of bases not matched to a gene: 11. Germline V CDR1 and CDR2: SNHLY, FYNNEI. The CDR3 is 15 residues long. As DNA, the CDR3 is TGTGCCAGCAATCACAACAGGGGTCTAGACTATGGCTACACCTTC. This encodes CASNHNRGLDYGYTF.

This clonotype came up many times. The CDR3 loop reads CASSLWQGSNEKLFF. CDR3 nucleotides: TGTGCCAGCAGCTTATGGCAGGGAAGTAATGAAAAACTGTTTTTT. This chain connects TRBV7-8 to TRBJ1-4; TRBD1 might be the D (5 bases). V was clipped by 2 bases and J by 4 bases, with 11 bases between them. Per the germline V gene, CDR1 is SGHVS and CDR2 is FQNEAQ. This CDR3 is built from 15 residues.

The J gene is TRBJ2-3, the V gene TRBV27, with TRBD2 matching 11 bases. Looked up from germline, CDR1 is MNHEY and CDR2 is SMNVEV (reference sequence). The CDR3 runs 15 residues. The ends lost 2 bases at V and 6 bases at J; junction bases unmatched: 4. Here the CDR3 reads CASSLDLAGGDTQYF. CDR3 bases: TGTGCCAGCAGTTTAGATCTAGCGGGAGGTGATACGCAGTATTTT.

CDR3 bases: TGCAGTGCTCTTTGGGGGGGTGCAGATACGCAGTATTTT. Its protein product is CSALWGGADTQYF. V usage is TRBV20-1 and J usage is TRBJ2-3, with 7 bases that match TRBD2. CDR3 length: 13 amino acids. V shed 5 bases and J 4 bases; nucleotides not matched to a gene: 6. Germline loops: CDR1 DFQATT, CDR2 SNEGSKA (reference sequence).

The chain recombines TRBV5-4 with TRBJ2-3; D is unresolved. CDR1 is SGHNT and CDR2 is YYREEE in the germline V gene (reference sequence). The CDR3 has 16 amino acids. V lost 4 bases, J lost 0 bases, and 15 bases lay in between. CDR3: CASSIQSLHSTDTQYF. The CDR3 DNA follows: TGTGCCAGCAGCATACAAAGCCTCCATAGCACAGATACGCAGTATTTT.

This clonotype has more than one count but fewer than ten. The V call is TRBV20-1, the J call TRBJ1-2, with D possibly TRBD1 on 6 matching bases. Germline V gene sequence: CDR1 DFQATT, CDR2 SNEGSKA (reference sequence). The V end lost 0 bases, the J end lost 7 bases, and 21 bases lay between the germline ends. The CDR3 covers 16 residues. Written as DNA, the CDR3 is TGCAGTGCTAGAGAAGGGGTGGGCAGGGGAACGCGTGGCTACACCTTC. Protein: CSAREGVGRGTRGYTF.

This clonotype was seen a few times. The rearrangement links TRBV20-1 to TRBJ2-1, with D hard to call. The germline gives CDR1 DFQATT, CDR2 SNEGSKA (reference sequence). The ends were cut back, 2 bases at V and 2 bases at J, with 10 bases in the middle. CDR3 length: 14 amino acids. This chain's CDR3 is CSARRALTYNEQFF. CDR3 in DNA: TGCAGTGCTAGAAGGGCCTTGACCTACAATGAGCAGTTCTTC.

The table lists this clonotype with a few counts. The rearrangement joins TRBV12-3 or TRBV12-4 to TRBJ1-6, with 7 bases lining up with TRBD1. The CDR3 has 16 amino acids. V shed 5 bases and J 4 bases; nucleotides not matched to a gene: 8. The DNA for the CDR3 is TGTGCCAGCAGTCGAGACAGGGAGTTTTATAATTCACCCCTCCACTTT. Amino acids: CASSRDREFYNSPLHF.

The V and J genes are TRBV4-1 and TRBJ2-1; 9 bases match TRBD1. Looked up from germline, CDR1 is MGHRA and CDR2 is YSYEKL. The ends lost 3 bases at V and 3 bases at J; junction bases unmatched: 6. This CDR3 contains 16 residues. DNA for the CDR3: TGCGCCAGCAGCCACAGGGGACAGGGTCTCTACAATGAGCAGTTCTTC. Residues: CASSHRGQGLYNEQFF.

This chain uses TRBV5-1 with TRBJ2-3; 10 bases match TRBD1. CDR3 length: 15 residues. The junction had 8 bases not matched to a gene; V was cut back by 4 bases and J by 6 bases. Per germline, CDR1 SGHRS and CDR2 YFSETQ. In DNA, the CDR3 is TGCGCCAGCAGCGCCCGGACAGGGGGAGGGGATACGCAGTATTTT. Protein product: CASSARTGGGDTQYF.

This chain joins TRBV20-1 and TRBJ2-3, with 10 bases identical to TRBD1. V lost 5 bases to trimming and J lost 3 bases; unmatched junction nucleotides: 5. CDR3 length: 14 amino acids. CDR1 is DFQATT and CDR2 is SNEGSKA in the germline V gene (reference sequence). The CDR3 here is CSAPGQGTTDTQYF. In nucleotides, the CDR3 is TGCAGTGCTCCGGGACAGGGGACTACAGATACGCAGTATTTT.

The chain combines TRBV6-2 or TRBV6-3 with TRBJ1-5; a weak D match, TRBD1 (6 bases). Germline V gene sequence: CDR1 MNHEY, CDR2 SVGEGT. Trimming left V 3 bases short and J 3 bases short, with 15 bases between. The length of the CDR3 is 16 residues. The CDR3 is CASSYSGHLPNQPQHF. The CDR3 nucleotides read TGTGCCAGCAGTTATTCGGGACACCTACCCAATCAGCCCCAGCATTTT.

This clonotype was counted only a few times. The chain is built from TRBV2 and TRBJ2-1; the D gene is possibly TRBD2 (5 bases). Trimming cost V 6 bases and J 7 bases, with 10 bases left between them. Germline loops: CDR1 SNHLY, CDR2 FYNNEI. The CDR3 contains 12 residues. CDR3 sequence reads: CASRGTRNEQFF. CDR3 DNA: TGTGCCAGCAGAGGTACTAGAAATGAGCAGTTCTTC.

The chain employs TRBV10-1 and TRBJ2-5; unclear D gene. Germline V gene sequence: CDR1 WNHNN, CDR2 SYGVQD (reference sequence). Trimming pared 0 bases from V and 7 bases from J, leaving 6 bases between. The CDR3 runs 12 residues. CDR3 nucleotide sequence: TGCGCCAGCAGTGAGTCTCACGGGACCCAGTACTTC. Its translation: CASSESHGTQYF.

For this clonotype: Compared with germline, one end of the junction differs, possibly owing to a read error. The J gene is TRBJ1-4, the V gene TRBV6-2 or TRBV6-3; TRBD1 agrees at 7 bases. The germline V gene has CDR1 MNHEY and CDR2 SVGEGT. The CDR3 covers 16 residues. The CDR3 region has the DNA TGCGCCAGCAGTCAACGCCCAGGGACAGTAAATGAAAAACTGTTTTTT. Encoded protein: CASSQRPGTVNEKLFF.

The gene calls are TRBV2 and TRBJ2-5; TRBD2 agrees at 11 bases. Germline CDR1 reads SNHLY; CDR2 reads FYNNEI. CDR3 length: 16 amino acids. Losses at the gene ends were 3 bases for V and 5 bases for J; bases not matched to a gene: 8. The chain's CDR3 is CASSDVLAGVYETQYF. The CDR3 DNA is TGTGCCAGCAGTGATGTACTAGCGGGAGTCTACGAGACCCAGTACTTC.

This clonotype was observed a handful of times. The chain employs TRBV5-1 and TRBJ2-5; 9 bases are shared with TRBD1. V shed 0 bases and J 5 bases; nucleotides not matched to a gene: 14. Germline-derived CDR1 and CDR2 are SGHRS and YFSETQ. The CDR3 is made up of 18 amino acids. This chain's CDR3 is CASSLAGTGKTSVETQYF. In DNA form, the CDR3 reads TGCGCCAGCAGCTTGGCCGGGACAGGGAAAACCTCCGTCGAGACCCAGTACTTC.

Only a few counts were recorded for this clonotype. The V gene is TRBV28, the J gene TRBJ2-7, with 9 bases lining up with TRBD1. This CDR3 has 16 residues. V lost 4 bases to trimming and J lost 2 bases; unmatched junction nucleotides: 9. The V gene's germline CDR1 is MDHEN and CDR2 SYDVKM. The DNA for the CDR3 is TGTGCCAGCAGTTCCCCCGGGACAGGGTCCCCCTACGAGCAGTACTTC. Residues: CASSSPGTGSPYEQYF. Combining the CDR3 with reference TRBV28 and TRBJ2-7 gives the whole variable domain DVKVTQSSRYLVKRTGEKVFLECVQDMDHENMFWYRQDPGLGLRLIYFSYDVKMKEKGDIPEGYSVSREKKERFSLILESASTNQTSMYLCASSSPGTGSPYEQYFGPGTRLTVT.

The rearrangement links TRBV6-5 to TRBJ2-1, with D hard to call. Trimming took 6 bases from V and 7 from J, leaving 13 bases between them. The CDR3 runs 13 residues. CDR1 and CDR2 (germline): MNHEY, SVGAGI. CDR3 nucleotide sequence: TGTGCCAGCAGCGAGACTGGTGGTAATGAGCAGTTCTTC. Its protein is CASSETGGNEQFF.

This clonotype was counted only a few times. The chain combines TRBV20-1 with TRBJ2-3; no firm D call. The V gene lost 0 bases and the J gene lost 0 bases, with 10 bases spanning the gap. Looked up from germline, CDR1 is DFQATT and CDR2 is SNEGSKA (reference sequence). The CDR3 has 15 amino acids. The CDR3, as DNA: TGCAGTGCTAGAGAGAACAGATTTAGCACAGATACGCAGTATTTT. Translation gives CSARENRFSTDTQYF.

This clonotype was picked up a small number of times. The chain links TRBV5-1 to TRBJ2-5, with D perhaps given as TRBD1 or TRBD2 (5 bases each). The CDR3 length is 16 residues. Trimming removed 4 bases from V and 4 bases from J, with 20 bases in between. Germline-derived CDR1 and CDR2 are SGHRS and YFSETQ. As DNA, the CDR3 is TGCGCCAGCAGCGCACCCCTCCCGGGGCCCGGAGAGACCCAGTACTTC. This codes for CASSAPLPGPGETQYF.

This clonotype was found many times. The chain couples TRBV10-3 to TRBJ2-3, with TRBD2 matching 10 bases. With 7 bases clipped from V and 1 base from J, the junction kept 2 bases outside the gene matches. Germline values: CDR1 ENHRY, CDR2 SYGVKD. The CDR3 has 14 amino acids. The CDR3 DNA reads as TGTGCCATCAAAGCGGGAGGGGGCACAGATACGCAGTATTTT. As protein: CAIKAGGGTDTQYF.

V and J are TRBV11-2 and TRBJ2-7; no firm D call. The CDR3 contains 14 residues. The germline gives CDR1 SGHAT, CDR2 FQNNGV. Trimming took off 8 bases at V and 0 bases at J, with 14 bases between the two ends. The CDR3 DNA follows: TGTGCCAGCCACGTGGGAAGCAGCTCCTACGAGCAGTACTTC. Residues: CASHVGSSSYEQYF.